Following are 5 T cell receptor beta chains from one sample sequenced in a study of neurological immune-mediated disorders. Via MiXCR, TCRdb re-called the 5' RACE reads, giving one row per CDR3 protein. This table has roughly 71,000 distinct CDR3 sequences, approximately 4.1% appearing once. Sequenced sample: PBMCs. These receptors were taken from a man aged 25-45 years with multiple sclerosis.

This clonotype was seen many times. The chain combines TRBV3-1 with TRBJ2-1, with D unclear. Germline assignment: CDR1 LGHDT and CDR2 YNNKEL (reference sequence). This CDR3 region has 13 residues. Deletions cut 2 bases from V and 9 bases from J, with 11 bases between. CDR3 residues: CASSQTLWGEQFF. The CDR3 DNA sequence: TGTGCCAGCAGCCAAACCCTATGGGGTGAGCAGTTCTTC.

Ten or more counts support this clonotype. The chain employs TRBV10-3 and TRBJ2-7, with 7 bases that match TRBD1. CDR3 length: 18 residues. V lost 0 bases, J lost 0 bases, and 11 bases stayed unmatched. Germline lookup yields CDR1 ENHRY and CDR2 SYGVKD. CDR3 in amino acids: CAISESPPGQPSSYEQYF. The CDR3 DNA reads as TGTGCCATCAGTGAGTCGCCCCCGGGACAGCCGAGCTCCTACGAGCAGTACTTC.

At least ten counts were recorded for this clonotype. J is TRBJ2-5 and V is TRBV12-3 or TRBV12-4; D might be TRBD1 (5 bases). Trimming took 6 bases from V and 5 from J, leaving 19 bases between them. The CDR3 consists of 15 residues. The CDR3 reads CASSRAMGYGETQYF. The CDR3 DNA follows: TGTGCCAGCAGCAGGGCGATGGGGTATGGGGAGACCCAGTACTTC.

Many counts were recorded for this clonotype. This rearrangement joins TRBV14 to TRBJ1-6; D might be TRBD1 (6 bases). Germline loops: CDR1 SGHDN, CDR2 FVKESK. V gave up 4 bases and J gave up 8 bases, with 18 bases separating them. This CDR3 comprises 16 residues. CDR3 in DNA: TGTGCCAGCAGCCGGGAGTGGACGGGGGCAGATTCACCCCTCCACTTT. Protein sequence: CASSREWTGADSPLHF.

This chain links TRBV20-1 with TRBJ1-1; D remains ambiguous. Per the germline V gene, CDR1 is DFQATT and CDR2 is SNEGSKA (reference sequence). The CDR3 extends over 14 amino acids. V was shortened by 4 bases and J by 0 bases, with 12 bases between the two germline ends. Here the CDR3 DNA reads TGCAGTGCTAAAGATATCCTACTGAACACTGAAGCTTTCTTT. It translates to CSAKDILLNTEAFF.